This TCR beta chain was captured in a study of chemoradiotherapy in HPV16-positive cancers. This clone was counted a single time. Its antigen is undetermined. This CDR3 is built from 18 residues. Points from the study as a whole: HPV-responsive T-cell expansion during chemoradiotherapy was linked to improved recurrence-free survival in HPV16-positive patients. Candidate HPV-specific clones and E7-related TCR motifs grew in tumor during treatment.

Libraries were prepared by immunoSEQ multiplex PCR; TCRdb keeps only in-frame clonotypes and omits some of them. Altogether roughly 5,400 clones are present, about 92% being singletons, with the ten largest covering more than 3.5%. The V gene is TRBV21-1, the J gene TRBJ1-1; the table names TRBD1, a call not compared with the DNA. TRBV21-1 is annotated as a pseudogene. This sample was obtained from a patient who underwent chemoradiotherapy. This clonotype originated in a human donor with HPV-associated anogenital cancer. The CDR3 nucleotides are TGTGCCAGCAGCAATGGGCCCACAGGGGGCGAGTGGAACACTGAAGCTTTCTTT. Translation gives CASSNGPTGGEWNTEAFF.